Sequencing of this TCR beta chain was carried out in a study of T cell repertoires in ileal Crohn's disease (dated by TCRdb to between 2017 and 2020). For context, the study as a whole: The median duration of disease was 6 to 10 years, and at the time of surgery roughly a third of patients were active smokers. Neoterminal ileum biopsies obtained at postoperative colonoscopy were designated as M6 samples. Postoperative therapy was given to about half of the patients, with thiopurines administered to roughly twelve patients and anti-TNF agents administered to 20 or so patients. TCR repertoire analysis was performed in some 60 Crohn's disease patients drawn from a prospective multicentre cohort. The study was conducted in parallel with a multicentre cohort that was designed to identify predictors of early endoscopic recurrence following ileocolonic resection. Every patient underwent surgery because of a complication, which was stricturing disease in around 61% and penetrating disease in 39%. Endoscopic postoperative recurrence was defined by a Rutgeerts score above i0. The study sequenced 171 mucosal samples from 57 patients, taken at several locations on the surgical specimen and at postoperative endoscopy. Study-level results and caveats: Within the first year after surgery, the timing of postoperative endoscopy varied, and the median delay was around seven months. Mucosal CD4 and CD8 T cells were sorted and sequenced only in a subgroup of patients, whose size was not stated. A significantly higher proportion of clonal expansions was observed in active smokers at surgery than in non-smokers (about 25% vs 20%, p=0.02). Higher high-frequency clone percentages at surgery were associated with endoscopic recurrence; all patients with clonality above 26.8% (18/57) had recurrence. Sorted CD8 T cells carried more high-frequency clones than CD4 T cells, suggesting mucosal expansions were mainly CD8.

Spanning cysteine to phenylalanine, the CDR3 consists of 17 amino acids. Only the CDR3 DNA stays, 51 bases, in frame from base 1. Based on the germline V gene, the CDR1 and CDR2 sequences are SGHRS and YFSETQ. Germline trimming amounts to 0 bases on V and 3 bases on J, with 7 as the count of junction bases outside the gene matches. The time point tag for this specimen amounts to: neoterminal ileum biopsy at postoperative endoscopy, about 6 months after surgery. To be eligible, patients had to be adults with ileal or ileocolonic Crohn's disease and an indication for ileocolonic resection. Before DNA extraction, whole ileal mucosal biopsies were kept frozen at -80 degrees C. Genomic DNA was isolated from frozen whole biopsies using a TRizol-based method, and the DNA was quantified with a NanoDrop 2000 spectrophotometer. Concerning this clone itself: No cognate antigen has been identified for it. Base qualities are not provided; no much larger clone lies one nucleotide away.

Around 550 nanograms of biopsy DNA per sample were submitted for commercial TCRB immunosequencing. A two-step, amplification bias-controlled multiplex PCR was used by Adaptive Biotechnology to amplify CDR3 regions from genomic DNA. In the first PCR, primers covered every V and J gene segment, and in the second PCR, barcodes and Illumina adapters were added. CDR3 libraries were sequenced on an Illumina instrument. From the authors' description of their analysis: Vendor-provided pipelines were combined with custom analysis of raw data in R/Bioconductor under R version 3.3.0. Clonality, ranging from 0 to 1, was calculated as the inverse of the normalised Shannon entropy of all productive clones. The repertoire share taken up by the top 100 clones defined high-frequency clones, and only clones that passed a 95% confidence test were kept. Repertoire diversity was measured with the Simpson index, and overlap between samples was measured with the Morisita-Horn index. TCRdb's version of the immuneACCESS table is confined to in-frame rearrangements and falls short of the full clone set. An unresolved V gene accounts for under half of the shortfall where checked; the remainder is of unknown origin. V and J calls and clone size are copied from that table; D and trimming were computed from the DNA. This sample lists some 2,200 clones; 62% were detected once. Approximately 10% of the sample lies in the top ten.

The rearranged chain carries TRBV5-1 and TRBJ2-7, and TRBD2 aligns with 12 junction nucleotides. The sample consisted of ileal tissue. This sequence was found in an adult with Crohn's disease. In nucleotide form, the sequence is TGCGCCAGCAGCTTGGCCCTAACTAGCGGGGGGAACTACGAGCAGTACTTC. This codes for CASSLALTSGGNYEQYF. Here the CDR3 is joined to the reference TRBV5-1 and TRBJ2-7 genes, and the full variable domain is: KAGVTQTPRYLIKTRGQQVTLSCSPISGHRSVSWYQQTPGQGLQFLFEYFSETQRNKGNFPGRFSGRQFSNSRSEMNVSTLELGDSALYLCASSLALTSGGNYEQYFGPGTRLTVT.